These T cell receptor beta chains were read from a single sample in a study of cytomegalovirus exposure and HLA in healthy donors. The data were produced by immunoSEQ multiplex PCR, yet TCRdb's version contains in-frame clones alone and is incomplete. This listing includes 100,000 or so clones. Sequenced sample: PBMCs. Receptor source: a man aged 45-65 years in good health and CMV-seronegative. CDR3s include the opening cysteine and the closing phenylalanine or tryptophan. A D gene is named only where the DNA matches it firmly.

CDR3aa	CDR3nt	j_gene	v_gene	d_gene
CASSLRGSGNTIYF	TGCGCCAGCAGCTTGAGGGGCTCTGGAAACACCATATATTTT	TRBJ1-3	TRBV5-1	.
CAISDFTSGRAYEQYF	TGTGCCATCAGCGACTTCACTAGCGGGAGGGCCTACGAGCAGTACTTC	TRBJ2-7	TRBV10-3	TRBD2
CASSAGTAYEQYF	TGTGCCAGCAGCGCGGGGACAGCCTACGAGCAGTACTTC	TRBJ2-7	TRBV7-2	.
CASSQGWGEYSYEQYF	TGCGCCAGCAGCCAAGGTTGGGGGGAGTATTCCTACGAGCAGTACTTC	TRBJ2-7	TRBV4-3	.
CASSYSDSQVFYEQYF	TGTGCCAGCAGTTACTCGGATTCACAGGTGTTCTACGAGCAGTACTTC	TRBJ2-7	TRBV6-5	.
CASSATLVSYEQYF	TGTGCCAGCAGCGCCACACTAGTCTCCTACGAGCAGTACTTC	TRBJ2-7	TRBV7-9	.
CASSGRVSTGELFF	TGTGCCAGCAGTGGCAGGGTCAGCACCGGGGAGCTGTTTTTT	TRBJ2-2	TRBV14	.
CASSQGTRDRVWRDNQPQHF	TGCGCCAGCAGCCAAGGGACCCGGGACAGGGTATGGAGGGACAATCAGCCCCAGCATTTT	TRBJ1-5	TRBV4-1	TRBD1
CASSLGFAGRPTDAFF	TGTGCCAGCAGCTTAGGGTTTGCAGGGAGGCCGACGGATGCTTTCTTT	TRBJ1-1	TRBV11-3	.
CASSLDGLAGGVETQYF	TGTGCCAGCAGCTTAGATGGGCTAGCGGGGGGGGTGGAGACCCAGTACTTC	TRBJ2-5	TRBV11-2	TRBD2
CAISESRSGYTF	TGTGCCATCAGTGAGTCGAGGAGTGGCTACACCTTC	TRBJ1-2	TRBV10-3	.
CAVGTGLAYEQYF	TGTGCCGTCGGGACAGGGTTGGCATACGAGCAGTACTTC	TRBJ2-7	TRBV10-3	TRBD1
CAIRNSRDTDRYEQYF	TGTGCCATCAGAAACTCCCGGGACACGGATCGCTACGAGCAGTACTTC	TRBJ2-7	TRBV10-3	.